Reported below is one T cell receptor beta chain. Its antigen is as yet unknown. The conserved final phenylalanine or tryptophan is absent from the CDR3, which likely points to a read error. The DNA is left out, because the CDR3 cannot be placed on it with certainty; the CDR3 is given as TCRdb lists it. These data come from a study of T cells in Graves' hyperthyroidism and ophthalmopathy. Amplified regions were TCR beta CDR3 sequences from RNA transcripts. In the first-round RT-PCR of the TCR CDR3, the HTBI primer set was used. TCRdb redid the calling of the multiplex PCR reads with MiXCR, one entry per CDR3 protein. The table has hundreds of thousands of distinct CDR3 sequences, just under 45% seen once. Germline CDR1 is SNHLY and CDR2 is FYNNEI. The CDR3 extends over 8 residues, inclusive of both ends. Study conclusions and caveats: Using 13 V-J features, a model discriminated ophthalmopathy from stable hyperthyroidism.

The sequencing sample was made of peripheral blood or thyroid tissue (not recorded which). The V gene is TRBV2, the J gene TRBJ1-6; the table names TRBD1, a call not compared with the DNA. The TCR comes from an adult man with Graves' disease, either hyperthyroidism or ophthalmopathy (not recorded which). The CDR3 is CASATGNY.